Detailed here is one T cell receptor beta chain. Antigen unknown. The treatment was: oral pan-JAK inhibitor, 5-10 mg twice daily. The data were obtained in a study of CD8+ T cells in alopecia areata. As for the study in general: Treatment ran 6 to 18 months, with 6 months of follow-up afterward. General study points: Amid tofacitinib therapy, many expanded lesional clones stayed present in scalp and blood.

RNA was isolated and reverse transcribed to cDNA, the sequencing template. Libraries were prepared by immunoSEQ multiplex PCR; TCRdb keeps only in-frame clonotypes and omits some of them. The sample holds approximately 180,000 clones, about three fifths seen once. The TCR originated in a human donor with alopecia areata. The material was CD4+ T cells sorted from blood, obtained at approximately week 50, from a patient treated with tofacitinib.

This CDR3 reads CASSFSGNYNEQFF. The CDR3 DNA reads TGTGCCAGCAGTTTCTCGGGGAACTACAATGAGCAGTTCTTC. This sequence joins TRBV27 and TRBJ2-1; TRBD2 might be the D (5 bases). The length of the CDR3 is 14 residues. V was clipped by 3 bases and J by 3 bases, with 9 bases between them. Germline loops: CDR1 MNHEY, CDR2 SMNVEV (reference sequence).